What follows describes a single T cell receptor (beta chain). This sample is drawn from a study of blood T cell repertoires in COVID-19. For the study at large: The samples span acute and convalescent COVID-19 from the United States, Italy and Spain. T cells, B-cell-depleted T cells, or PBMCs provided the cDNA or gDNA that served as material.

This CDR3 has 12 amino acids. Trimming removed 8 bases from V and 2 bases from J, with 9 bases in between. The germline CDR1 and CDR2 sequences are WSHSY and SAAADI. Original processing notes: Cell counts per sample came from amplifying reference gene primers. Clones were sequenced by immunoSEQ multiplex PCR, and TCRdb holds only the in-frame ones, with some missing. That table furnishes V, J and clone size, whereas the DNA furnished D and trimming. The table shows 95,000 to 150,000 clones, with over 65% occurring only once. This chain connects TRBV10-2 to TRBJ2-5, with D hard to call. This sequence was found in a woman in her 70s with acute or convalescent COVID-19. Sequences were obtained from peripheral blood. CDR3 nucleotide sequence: TGCGCCAGCGGAGTCGGGCAAGAGACCCAGTACTTC. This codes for CASGVGQETQYF.